The 3 T cell receptor beta chains below all came from one sample that was sequenced in a study of cytomegalovirus exposure and HLA in healthy donors. Both 60 Vbeta primers and 13 Jbeta primers went into the PCR. The table came from immunoSEQ multiplex PCR; TCRdb's copy has only in-frame clones and leaves some out. The table shows about 120,000 clones, with around three quarters occurring only once. Sequencing was done on a sample of PBMCs. Every receptor here comes from a man aged 25-40 years in good health and CMV-seropositive.

The chain links TRBV9 to TRBJ2-5; 10 bases are a match to TRBD2. The J call may not be correct, given that the DNA end is closer to TRBJ2-7. The CDR3 loop spans 15 amino acids. Germline CDR1 reads SGDLS; CDR2 reads YYNGEE. This CDR3 is CASSVGLAGAYEQYF. CDR3 sequence (DNA): TGTGCCAGCAGCGTAGGGCTAGCGGGGGCCTACGAGCAGTACTTC.

This clone was found once. The J gene is TRBJ2-3, the V gene TRBV9, with D tentatively TRBD2 (6 bases). Germline assignment: CDR1 SGDLS and CDR2 YYNGEE. The CDR3 extends over 16 amino acids. The germline V and J ends were trimmed by 4 bases and 3 bases, with 18 bases remaining between them. The CDR3 region has the DNA TGTGCCAGCAGCCCACTAGCCGGTCTACCTACAGATACGCAGTATTTT. This codes for CASSPLAGLPTDTQYF.

This clone was observed a few times. The chain joins TRBV28 to TRBJ1-2; 7 bases are a match to TRBD1. Germline V lookup: CDR1 MDHEN, CDR2 SYDVKM. J gave up 5 bases and V 0 bases, and 9 bases lay outside the gene matches. The length of the CDR3 is 16 residues. DNA of the CDR3: TGTGCCAGCAGTTTATGGCTAGGACAGGTCTCATATGGCTACACCTTC. This sequence encodes CASSLWLGQVSYGYTF.